These T cell receptor beta chains were read from a single sample in a study of blood T cell repertoires in COVID-19. Repertoires were generated with immunoSEQ multiplex PCR, while TCRdb's copy carries only in-frame clones and drops some. The repertoire holds about 230,000 clones, with 85% to 90% as singletons. Sequencing used peripheral blood. These receptors all stem from a man aged 25-45 years with COVID-19, enrolled during active disease. Each CDR3 is given without its conserved first and last residue. The D gene is left open where the match is weak.

D | J | V | length | CDR3
NA | TRBJ1-5 | TRBV28 | 13 | ASSQRTGGPAPQH
NA | TRBJ1-1 | TRBV18 | 10 | ASSPRYTEAF
NA | TRBJ1-4 | TRBV4-2 | 13 | ASSQEGQGGEKLF
NA | TRBJ1-3 | TRBV19 | 12 | ASRPGEAGNTIY
NA | TRBJ2-1 | TRBV7-9 | 12 | ASSLARTHNEQF
TRBD1 | TRBJ2-1 | TRBV5-1 | 13 | ASSLMGQGANEQF
NA | TRBJ1-2 | TRBV5-4 | 11 | ASSTEGNYGYT
NA | TRBJ1-6 | TRBV7-8 | 14 | ASGRGASSYNSPLH
TRBD1 | TRBJ1-1 | TRBV19 | 13 | ASSHRQGVPTEAF
TRBD1 | TRBJ1-1 | TRBV27 | 13 | ASSLLQGAGTEAF
NA | TRBJ2-2 | TRBV27 | 12 | ASSRPANTGELF
NA | TRBJ1-2 | TRBV2 | 13 | ASSEAEPRAHGYT
TRBD2 | TRBJ2-1 | TRBV11-2 | 14 | ASSLRLAGIYNEQF
NA | TRBJ1-2 | TRBV12-3/TRBV12-4 | 11 | ASREQGRGGYT
NA | TRBJ1-5 | TRBV6-6 | 14 | ASRRESPYSNQPQH
NA | TRBJ2-3 | TRBV19 | 16 | ASSIRLGSVGSVRTQY
NA | TRBJ1-2 | TRBV28 | 11 | ARRDPGGNGYT
TRBD1 | TRBJ1-1 | TRBV7-9 | 12 | ASSLDRGWTEAF
NA | TRBJ1-4 | TRBV5-4 | 12 | AATTYPTNEKLF
TRBD1 | TRBJ1-1 | TRBV5-1 | 12 | ASSPGTGNTEAF
TRBD1 | TRBJ2-2 | TRBV7-2 | 14 | ASSSGTGKVSGELF
NA | TRBJ1-5 | TRBV9 | 13 | ASSVGGRSDQPQH
NA | TRBJ2-2 | TRBV24-1 | 11 | ATSDEATGELF
NA | TRBJ2-3 | TRBV27 | 14 | ASSHFGSHYTDTQY
NA | TRBJ2-1 | TRBV6-2/TRBV6-3 | 14 | ASSYRDSSSYNEQF
NA | TRBJ1-5 | TRBV5-6 | 13 | ASSLARTAWQPQH
TRBD1 | TRBJ1-4 | TRBV19 | 11 | ASNDRGEEKLF
TRBD1 | TRBJ2-7 | TRBV5-6 | 14 | ASSLRSGTASSEQY
NA | TRBJ1-1 | TRBV10-3 | 11 | AISDFVDTEAF